Listed below are T cell receptor beta chains from one sample, sequenced in a study of regulatory T cells in long-lasting Graves disease. TCRdb re-called the multiplex PCR reads through MiXCR, storing one row per CDR3 protein. Of 300,000 to 400,000 distinct CDR3 sequences listed, around 15% were seen once; the top ten hold about 24%. The sample was peripheral blood mononuclear cells (PBMCs), taken at new diagnosis, from a patient treated with antithyroid drugs. The receptor source for this set is a female donor with Graves disease. CDR3s include the opening cysteine and the closing phenylalanine or tryptophan. Each record gives: D gene, clone size, V gene, J gene, CDR3 protein, CDR3 DNA. A D gene is named only where the DNA matches it firmly. Where a row states a size, it is once, few, many or the class of an expanded clone; other rows omit it.

TRBD1	many	TRBV28	TRBJ2-5	CASRIGTGHQETQYF	TGTGCCAGCAGAATTGGGACAGGACATCAAGAGACCCAGTACTTC
-	-	TRBV9	TRBJ1-1	CASSPRRDPREAFF	TGTGCCAGCAGCCCGAGACGGGATCCGCGCGAAGCTTTCTTT
-	many	TRBV7-2	TRBJ2-3	CASSSQLGSYTDTQYF	TGTGCCAGCAGCTCTCAATTGGGGTCCTACACAGATACGCAGTATTTT
-	many	TRBV28	TRBJ2-7	CASSLVNYEQYF	TGTGCCAGCAGCTTAGTAAACTACGAGCAGTACTTC
TRBD1	many	TRBV2	TRBJ2-4	CASSVGTGVSSGRETTKNIQYF	TGTGCCAGCAGTGTCGGGACAGGGGTATCCAGCGGGAGAGAGACAACCAAAAACATTCAGTACTTC
TRBD2	many	TRBV27	TRBJ2-3	CASSSQGLVPDTQYF	TGTGCCAGCAGTTCCCAGGGACTAGTCCCAGATACGCAGTATTTT
-	many	TRBV12-3/TRBV12-4	TRBJ1-1	CASSSPGPQNTEAFF	TGTGCCAGCAGTTCCCCGGGCCCCCAAAACACTGAAGCTTTCTTT
TRBD1	many	TRBV7-2	TRBJ1-1	CASSLSGGGGTEAFF	TGTGCCAGCAGCTTGTCAGGGGGGGGGGGCACTGAAGCTTTCTTT
-	-	TRBV6-2/TRBV6-3	TRBJ2-7	CASSTGAREQYF	TGTGCCAGCAGTACCGGGGCGAGAGAGCAGTACTTC
-	-	TRBV6-1	TRBJ1-2	CASSDYYRVVVDSNYGYTF	TGTGCCAGCAGTGATTATTACAGGGTTGTCGTTGATTCTAACTATGGCTACACCTTC
TRBD1	many	TRBV7-9	TRBJ1-1	CASSLAGGGYTEAFF	TGTGCCAGCAGCTTAGCAGGGGGCGGGTACACTGAAGCTTTCTTT
-	many	TRBV11-2	TRBJ1-5	CASSLDSGLSPQHF	TGTGCCAGCAGCTTAGATTCCGGGTTATCGCCCCAGCATTTT
-	many	TRBV4-1	TRBJ1-2	CASRNPGQLYGYTF	TGCGCCAGCAGAAACCCCGGGCAACTCTATGGCTACACCTTC
TRBD2	once	TRBV2	TRBJ2-3	CASRPTSGRATDTQYF	TGTGCCAGCAGACCCACTAGCGGGAGGGCCACAGATACGCAGTATTTT
-	few	TRBV7-2	TRBJ1-1	CASSLAWGDTEAFF	TGTGCCAGCAGCTTAGCTTGGGGAGACACTGAAGCTTTCTTT
-	few	TRBV28	TRBJ1-3	CASSSVGFRGLFGNTIYF	TGTGCCAGCAGCTCTGTTGGTTTTCGGGGGCTATTTGGAAACACCATATATTTT
-	many	TRBV12-5	TRBJ1-4	CASGLAGTANEKLFF	TGTGCTAGTGGTTTGGCCGGGACGGCTAATGAAAAACTGTTTTTT
TRBD1	many	TRBV7-3	TRBJ1-1	CASSSGTGVFRNTEAFF	TGTGCCAGCAGCTCCGGGACAGGGGTTTTCCGGAACACTGAAGCTTTCTTT
-	-	TRBV18	TRBJ2-1	CASSPTEEQFF	TGTGCCAGCTCACCGACGGAGGAGCAGTTCTTC
-	few	TRBV9	TRBJ2-3	CASSSNREQYF	TGTGCCAGCAGCTCAAATCGGGAGCAGTATTTT
-	-	TRBV10-3	TRBJ2-7	CAISEMWRDGFSYEQYF	TGTGCCATCAGTGAAATGTGGCGGGACGGCTTCTCCTACGAGCAGTACTTC
TRBD1	many	TRBV20-1	TRBJ2-3	CSASTGTGLTDTQYF	TGCAGTGCTAGTACCGGGACAGGGTTAACAGATACGCAGTATTTT
TRBD1	many	TRBV6-1	TRBJ1-2	CASRTGTGDGYTF	TGTGCCAGCAGAACCGGGACAGGGGATGGCTACACCTTC
TRBD1	many	TRBV28	TRBJ1-6	CASGLGTGNSPLHF	TGTGCCAGCGGTCTGGGGACAGGAAATTCACCCCTCCACTTT
-	few	TRBV5-8	TRBJ1-6	CASSRPTVYNSPLHF	TGTGCCAGCAGCCGGCCGACAGTTTATAATTCACCCCTCCACTTT
TRBD2	many	TRBV6-1	TRBJ2-7	CASRRTSGPYEQYF	TGTGCCAGCAGACGGACTAGCGGGCCCTACGAGCAGTACTTC
TRBD1	few	TRBV7-9	TRBJ2-7	CASSSNTGTAYEQYF	TGTGCCAGCAGCTCAAACACCGGGACAGCTTACGAGCAGTACTTC
-	-	TRBV28	TRBJ2-1	CASSLFSGGEQFF	TGTGCCAGCAGCTTATTCAGCGGAGGTGAGCAGTTCTTC
-	many	TRBV7-9	TRBJ2-3	CASSLGGPPGDTQYF	TGTGCCAGCAGCTTAGGGGGACCCCCGGGAGATACGCAGTATTTT
TRBD1	few	TRBV20-1	TRBJ1-5	CSGQGLLNQPQHF	TGCAGTGGACAGGGACTACTCAATCAGCCCCAGCATTTT
TRBD1	many	TRBV2	TRBJ1-1	CASSVTAGGSRDTEAFF	TGTGCCAGCAGTGTTACGGCAGGGGGCAGTCGGGACACTGAAGCTTTCTTT
-	many	TRBV6-5	TRBJ1-2	CASSYDEGNGGYTF	TGTGCCAGCAGTTATGATGAGGGGAACGGCGGCTACACCTTC
-	-	TRBV20-1	TRBJ2-4	CSARDVVAFAKNIQYF	TGCAGTGCTAGAGATGTGGTGGCTTTTGCCAAAAACATTCAGTACTTC
-	many	TRBV30	TRBJ2-7	CAWTRDFTYEQYF	TGTGCCTGGACCCGGGACTTCACCTACGAGCAGTACTTC
TRBD1	few	TRBV6-2/TRBV6-3	TRBJ2-2	CASSRGQGTGELFF	TGTGCCAGCAGTCGTGGACAGGGTACCGGGGAGCTGTTTTTT
TRBD1	many	TRBV10-3	TRBJ1-4	CAISDARQGAGEKLFF	TGTGCCATCAGTGACGCCAGACAGGGGGCAGGTGAAAAACTGTTTTTT
TRBD2	few	TRBV5-1	TRBJ2-1	CASSVTSGTVLGNEQFF	TGCGCCAGCAGCGTGACTAGCGGGACGGTGTTGGGCAATGAGCAGTTCTTC
-	few	TRBV20-1	TRBJ2-2	CSALQGGSLTGELFF	TGCAGTGCTCTCCAGGGGGGAAGTTTAACCGGGGAGCTGTTTTTT
-	-	TRBV5-1	TRBJ2-7	CASSLSGGAGWQGREQYF	TGCGCCAGCAGCTTGAGTGGTGGAGCTGGCTGGCAGGGTCGCGAGCAGTACTTC
-	many	TRBV2	TRBJ2-4	CASSSLQDRSLAKNIQYF	TGTGCCAGCAGTTCACTACAAGACAGGAGCCTAGCCAAAAACATTCAGTACTTC
-	-	TRBV2	TRBJ1-3	CASMPGLFGNTIYF	TGTGCCAGCATGCCAGGACTCTTTGGAAACACCATATATTTT
-	few	TRBV27	TRBJ2-3	CATAERGAQYF	TGTGCCACCGCGGAGAGGGGTGCGCAGTATTTT
-	many	TRBV3-1	TRBJ1-3	CASSASGNTIYF	TGTGCCAGCAGCGCGTCTGGAAACACCATATATTTT
TRBD2	few	TRBV20-1	TRBJ2-3	CSAPASGSLTDTQYF	TGCAGTGCGCCCGCTAGCGGGAGCTTGACAGATACGCAGTATTTT
-	many	TRBV20-1	TRBJ1-2	CSARGTGNPDWNGYTF	TGCAGTGCTAGAGGTACAGGGAACCCGGATTGGAATGGCTACACCTTC
-	many	TRBV20-1	TRBJ2-1	CSALGTDSYNEQFF	TGCAGTGCGCTAGGGACGGACTCCTACAATGAGCAGTTCTTC
-	few	TRBV19	TRBJ2-5	CASSIDLGETQYF	TGTGCCAGTAGTATAGATCTGGGAGAGACCCAGTACTTC